The present entry profiles one T cell receptor (beta chain) with its context. The data originate from a study of cytomegalovirus exposure and HLA in healthy donors. Germline assignment: CDR1 KGHSH and CDR2 LQKENI. The CDR3 sequence is 14 residues long. Trimming at V came to 3 bases and at J to 6 bases, leaving 5 bases not matched to a gene. Measured with immunoSEQ multiplex PCR; TCRdb has only the in-frame clones, and not every one. The table lists around 90,000 clones, about four fifths of them singletons. The clonotype comes from a young woman in good health and CMV-seropositive. The V and J genes are TRBV18 and TRBJ2-7; TRBD2 matches 10 bases. Sequencing was carried out using PBMCs. This CDR3 reads CASSPASGGGEQYF. For the CDR3, the DNA is TGTGCCAGCTCACCGGCTAGCGGGGGTGGCGAGCAGTACTTC. The full variable domain, with the rest looked up from reference TRBV18 and TRBJ2-7, is NAGVMQNPRHLVRRRGQEARLRCSPMKGHSHVYWYRQLPEEGLKFMVYLQKENIIDESGMPKERFSAEFPKEGPSILRIQQVVRGDSAAYFCASSPASGGGEQYFGPGTRLTVT.